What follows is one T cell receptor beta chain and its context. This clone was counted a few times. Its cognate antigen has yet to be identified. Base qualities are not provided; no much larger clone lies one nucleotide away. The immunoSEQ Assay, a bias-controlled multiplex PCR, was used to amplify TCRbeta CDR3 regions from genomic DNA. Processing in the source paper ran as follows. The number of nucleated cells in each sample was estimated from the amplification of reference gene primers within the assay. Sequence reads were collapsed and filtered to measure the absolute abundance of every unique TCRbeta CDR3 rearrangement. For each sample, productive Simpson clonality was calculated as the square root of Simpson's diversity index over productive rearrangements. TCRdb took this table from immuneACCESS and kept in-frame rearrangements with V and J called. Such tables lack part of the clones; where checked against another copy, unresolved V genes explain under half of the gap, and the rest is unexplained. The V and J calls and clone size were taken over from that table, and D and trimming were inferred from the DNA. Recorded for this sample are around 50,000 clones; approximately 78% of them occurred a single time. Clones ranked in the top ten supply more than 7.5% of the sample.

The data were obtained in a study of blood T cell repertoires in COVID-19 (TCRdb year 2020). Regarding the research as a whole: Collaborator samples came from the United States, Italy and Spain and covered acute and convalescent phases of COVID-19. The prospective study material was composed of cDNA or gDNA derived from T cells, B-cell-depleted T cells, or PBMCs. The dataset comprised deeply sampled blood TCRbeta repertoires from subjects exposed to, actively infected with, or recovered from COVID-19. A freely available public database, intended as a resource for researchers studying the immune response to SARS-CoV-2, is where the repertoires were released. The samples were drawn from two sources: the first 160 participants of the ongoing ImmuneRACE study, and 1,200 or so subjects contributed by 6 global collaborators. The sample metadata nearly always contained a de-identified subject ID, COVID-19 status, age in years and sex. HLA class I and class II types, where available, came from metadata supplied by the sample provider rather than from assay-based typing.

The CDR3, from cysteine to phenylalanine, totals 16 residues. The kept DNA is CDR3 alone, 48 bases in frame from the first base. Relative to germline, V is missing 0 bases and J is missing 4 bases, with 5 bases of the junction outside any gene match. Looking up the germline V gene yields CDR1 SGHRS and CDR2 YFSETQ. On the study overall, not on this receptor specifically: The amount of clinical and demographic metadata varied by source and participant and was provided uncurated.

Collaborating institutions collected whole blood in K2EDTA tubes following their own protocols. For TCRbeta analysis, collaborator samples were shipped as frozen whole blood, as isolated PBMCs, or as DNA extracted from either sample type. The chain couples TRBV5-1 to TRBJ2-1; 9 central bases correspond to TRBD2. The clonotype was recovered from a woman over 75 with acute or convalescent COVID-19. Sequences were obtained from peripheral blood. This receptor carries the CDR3 CASSLALAGQYNEQFF. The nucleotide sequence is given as TGCGCCAGCAGCTTGGCACTAGCGGGTCAATACAATGAGCAGTTCTTC.